The rows below give T cell receptor beta chains drawn from one sample of a study of blood T cell repertoires in COVID-19. Measured with immunoSEQ multiplex PCR; TCRdb has only the in-frame clones, and not every one. The data hold over 200,000 clones, with about 89% observed a single time. The specimen was PBMCs or T cells enriched from blood (not recorded which). Receptors originate from a man aged 35 to 55 who had recovered from COVID-19. The CDR3 runs from the conserved cysteine through the conserved F or W. Fields, in order: clone size, J gene, D gene, V gene, CDR3 protein, CDR3 DNA. The D gene is left open where the match is weak. Rows give clone size only sometimes, using once, few, many, or a class for an expanded clone.

clone size: few; J gene: TRBJ1-5; D gene: TRBD1; V gene: TRBV9; CDR3 protein: CASSPTGGPHQPQHF; CDR3 DNA: TGTGCCAGCAGCCCGACAGGGGGGCCTCATCAGCCCCAGCATTTT
clone size: once; J gene: TRBJ2-1; D gene: NA; V gene: TRBV29-1; CDR3 protein: CSVRAGVWFF; CDR3 DNA: TGCAGCGTCCGCGCAGGCGTCTGGTTCTTC
clone size: NA; J gene: TRBJ1-5; D gene: TRBD1; V gene: TRBV2; CDR3 protein: CASGTGGIISGQPQHF; CDR3 DNA: TGTGCCAGCGGGACAGGGGGAATAATTTCGGGTCAGCCCCAGCATTTT
clone size: NA; J gene: TRBJ1-2; D gene: TRBD1; V gene: TRBV5-6; CDR3 protein: CASSSGTGIGYTF; CDR3 DNA: TGTGCCAGCAGCTCCGGGACAGGGATTGGCTACACCTTC
clone size: NA; J gene: TRBJ1-1; D gene: TRBD1; V gene: TRBV27; CDR3 protein: CASSLGDRVTFF; CDR3 DNA: TGTGCCAGCAGTTTAGGGGACAGGGTAACTTTCTTT
clone size: NA; J gene: TRBJ1-5; D gene: NA; V gene: TRBV19; CDR3 protein: CASSTRQDNQPQHF; CDR3 DNA: TGTGCCAGTAGTACCCGACAGGATAATCAGCCCCAGCATTTT
clone size: NA; J gene: TRBJ1-6; D gene: TRBD1; V gene: TRBV6-5; CDR3 protein: CASRKQGHNSPLHF; CDR3 DNA: TGTGCCAGCAGGAAACAGGGGCATAATTCACCCCTCCACTTT
clone size: NA; J gene: TRBJ2-1; D gene: TRBD2; V gene: TRBV27; CDR3 protein: CASSFSLAGWDEQFF; CDR3 DNA: TGTGCCAGCAGTTTTTCGTTAGCGGGATGGGATGAGCAGTTCTTC
clone size: NA; J gene: TRBJ1-1; D gene: NA; V gene: TRBV7-8; CDR3 protein: CASSLLEGTSTEAFF; CDR3 DNA: TGTGCCAGCAGCTTACTGGAGGGCACAAGCACTGAAGCTTTCTTT
clone size: NA; J gene: TRBJ1-5; D gene: TRBD1; V gene: TRBV29-1; CDR3 protein: CSVGMGTDQPQHF; CDR3 DNA: TGCAGCGTTGGGATGGGGACAGACCAGCCCCAGCATTTT
clone size: few; J gene: TRBJ2-7; D gene: TRBD2; V gene: TRBV6-5; CDR3 protein: CASSYSGGRAAQYF; CDR3 DNA: TGTGCCAGCAGTTACTCTGGCGGGAGGGCCGCGCAGTACTTC